The 14 T cell receptor beta chains below were found in one sample sequenced in a study of PD-L1 blockade in urothelial cancer. Clones were read by immunoSEQ multiplex PCR, and TCRdb kept only the in-frame ones, dropping some. The sample has about 130,000 clones, about 82% seen once. Time point here: peripheral blood 6 weeks after treatment start. The specimen comprised PBMCs, sampled around atezolizumab (anti-PD-L1) treatment. The receptor source for this set is a middle-aged man with urothelial cancer.

This chain connects TRBV5-1 to TRBJ2-1; 14 bases match TRBD2. V dropped 3 bases and J dropped 2; count of bases not matched to a gene: 10. The germline V gene encodes CDR1 SGHRS and CDR2 YFSETQ. The CDR3 is 19 amino acids. In DNA, the CDR3 is TGCGCCAGCAGCTCACCCGGGACTAGCGGGAGTGTGACCTACAATGAGCAGTTCTTC. It is translated as CASSSPGTSGSVTYNEQFF. The whole variable domain, filled in from reference TRBV5-1 and TRBJ2-1, reads KAGVTQTPRYLIKTRGQQVTLSCSPISGHRSVSWYQQTPGQGLQFLFEYFSETQRNKGNFPGRFSGRQFSNSRSEMNVSTLELGDSALYLCASSSPGTSGSVTYNEQFFGPGTRLTVL.

The rearrangement joins TRBV6-6 to TRBJ2-2, with 10 bases fitting TRBD2. The V gene's germline CDR1 is MNHNY and CDR2 SVGAGI (reference sequence). The CDR3 is made up of 14 amino acids. V lost 7 bases and J lost 8; bases outside the gene matches: 7. The CDR3 region is CASTASGSIGELFF. The DNA of the CDR3 is TGTGCCAGCACCGCTAGCGGGAGTATAGGGGAGCTGTTTTTT.

The CDR3 is CASSPRQTGTEAFF. CDR3 DNA sequence: TGCGCCAGCAGCCCCAGACAGACGGGCACTGAAGCTTTCTTT. The chain has TRBV4-1 and TRBJ1-1; perhaps TRBD1 as D (5 bases). Between the trimmed V and J ends, which lost 4 bases and 4 bases, there was a span of 13 bases. Germline CDR1 and CDR2: MGHRA and YSYEKL. This CDR3 region has 14 residues.

The chain combines TRBV6-1 with TRBJ2-7, with TRBD1 matching 7 bases. V shed 7 bases, J shed 2 bases, and the junction held 8 bases outside the gene matches. CDR3 length: 14 residues. Germline assignment: CDR1 MNHNS and CDR2 SASEGT. CDR3 DNA: TGTGCCAGCAACAGGGGAGTCGGTACCTACGAGCAGTACTTC. This gives the protein CASNRGVGTYEQYF.

The chain is built from TRBV14 and TRBJ1-1; D not certain. This CDR3 has 14 residues. Trimming left V 1 base short and J 3 bases short, with 9 bases between. Germline CDR1 SGHDN, CDR2 FVKESK. CDR3 loop: CASSQGAGYTEAFF. For the CDR3, the DNA is TGTGCCAGCAGCCAAGGGGCAGGTTACACTGAAGCTTTCTTT.

The chain employs TRBV5-1 and TRBJ2-5, with D possibly being TRBD2 (6 bases). The DNA end lines up better with TRBJ2-7; the J call may be wrong. Looked up from germline, CDR1 is SGHRS and CDR2 is YFSETQ. This CDR3 contains 14 residues. The CDR3 DNA sequence: TGCGCCAGCAGCTTGGCCGCGGGGACCCACGAGCAGTACTTC. Residues: CASSLAAGTHEQYF.

V usage is TRBV19 and J usage is TRBJ1-3; 9 bases fit TRBD1. V lost 4 bases to trimming and J lost 1 base; unmatched junction nucleotides: 8. This CDR3 contains 17 residues. Germline loops: CDR1 LNHDA, CDR2 SQIVND (reference sequence). CDR3 in DNA: TGTGCCAGTAGTACCGGTGCCGGGACAGGGTCTGGAAACACCATATATTTT. Translation: CASSTGAGTGSGNTIYF.

This chain uses TRBV28 with TRBJ2-1; TRBD1 is a possible D gene (7 bases). The V gene's germline CDR1 is MDHEN and CDR2 SYDVKM. Between the trimmed V and J ends, which lost 5 bases and 15 bases, there was a span of 23 bases. The CDR3 has 14 residues. CDR3: CASSIHFTGDSMFF. The CDR3 DNA is TGTGCCAGCAGTATTCATTTTACAGGGGACTCAATGTTCTTC.

V gene TRBV5-1 combines with J gene TRBJ2-7; 15 nucleotides align to TRBD2. Trimming cost V 4 bases and J 2 bases; bases outside gene matches: 1. This CDR3 region has 15 residues. Germline assignment: CDR1 SGHRS and CDR2 YFSETQ. Here the CDR3 reads CASSGTSGRTYEQYF. The CDR3 DNA is TGCGCCAGCAGCGGGACTAGCGGGAGGACCTACGAGCAGTACTTC.

This chain uses TRBV2 with TRBJ2-2, with D possibly matching TRBD1 (5 bases). The CDR3 sequence is 14 residues long. Looked up from germline, CDR1 is SNHLY and CDR2 is FYNNEI. V shed 4 bases and J shed 7 bases, with 13 bases lying between them. The CDR3 sequence: CASSVPRVGGELFF. The CDR3 nucleotides read TGTGCCAGCAGTGTGCCCAGGGTTGGCGGGGAGCTGTTTTTT.

The V and J genes are TRBV27 and TRBJ2-7; D unresolved. Deletions cut 6 bases from V and 6 bases from J, with 18 bases between. The CDR3 totals 14 residues. The V gene's germline CDR1 is MNHEY and CDR2 SMNVEV (reference sequence). CDR3 sequence: CASSPARQVGEQYF. In nucleotides, the CDR3 is TGTGCCAGCAGCCCCGCCAGGCAGGTTGGCGAGCAGTACTTC.

The chain employs TRBV6-5 and TRBJ2-7; TRBD2 is a possible D gene (5 bases). This CDR3 has 14 residues. Germline values: CDR1 MNHEY, CDR2 SVGAGI. V lost 4 bases and J 7 bases, leaving 17 bases between the germline ends. The CDR3 DNA sequence: TGTGCCAGCAGTTGGGGAGTGGGCCGGGTGGAGCAGTACTTC. Translation gives CASSWGVGRVEQYF.

V is TRBV30 and J is TRBJ1-6; tentatively, D is TRBD1 (5 bases). The CDR3 has 16 amino acids. The V end lost 5 bases, the J end lost 7 bases, and 21 bases lay between the germline ends. CDR1 and CDR2 from the germline V gene are GTSNPN and SVGIG (reference sequence). CDR3 region: CAWDGVGGSTNSPLHF. The CDR3 DNA sequence: TGTGCCTGGGACGGGGTGGGGGGGAGCACGAATTCACCCCTCCACTTT. The variable domain in full, completed from reference TRBV30 and TRBJ1-6, reads SQTIHQWPATLVQPVGSPLSLECTVEGTSNPNLYWYRQAAGRGLQLLFYSVGIGQISSEVPQNLSASRPQDRQFILSSKKLLLSDSGFYLCAWDGVGGSTNSPLHFGNGTRLTVT.

The sample holds a few counts of this clone. The chain is built from TRBV5-4 and TRBJ1-2, with D tentatively TRBD1 (5 bases). The CDR3 runs to 19 residues. Trimming stripped 0 bases from V and 2 bases from J, with 23 bases between. In germline, CDR1 is SGHNT, CDR2 YYREEE (reference sequence). The CDR3 loop reads CASSLAGVLRGPDNYGYTF. The CDR3 nucleotides are TGTGCCAGCAGCTTGGCCGGGGTTTTGCGGGGACCGGACAACTATGGCTACACCTTC.